The clone carrying this T cell receptor (beta chain) was seen a handful of times. Antigen unknown. The CDR3 end falls 3 residues outside the read, so it is completed with the germline J gene. This sample was taken from a study of T cell clonality in common variable immunodeficiency. Study conclusions and caveats: Compared with healthy controls, CVID subjects showed increased TCRbeta clonality, mostly in about a third.

The length of the CDR3 is 14 residues. Trimming took off 4 bases at V and 0 bases at J, with 10 bases between the two ends. In germline, CDR1 is DFQATT, CDR2 SNEGSKA (reference sequence). Clones were read by immunoSEQ multiplex PCR, and TCRdb kept only the in-frame ones, dropping some. The table records some 32,000 clones without singletons, the ten largest covering approximately 4.7%. Sequencing input: peripheral blood mononuclear cells. The TCR comes from a person aged 18 to 70 in good health. The gene calls are TRBV20-1 and TRBJ1-5, with D perhaps matching TRBD1 (6 bases). The CDR3 here is CSANREYSNQPQHF. The CDR3 DNA, read in part, is TGCAGTGCTAACAGGGAATATAGCAATCAGCCC.